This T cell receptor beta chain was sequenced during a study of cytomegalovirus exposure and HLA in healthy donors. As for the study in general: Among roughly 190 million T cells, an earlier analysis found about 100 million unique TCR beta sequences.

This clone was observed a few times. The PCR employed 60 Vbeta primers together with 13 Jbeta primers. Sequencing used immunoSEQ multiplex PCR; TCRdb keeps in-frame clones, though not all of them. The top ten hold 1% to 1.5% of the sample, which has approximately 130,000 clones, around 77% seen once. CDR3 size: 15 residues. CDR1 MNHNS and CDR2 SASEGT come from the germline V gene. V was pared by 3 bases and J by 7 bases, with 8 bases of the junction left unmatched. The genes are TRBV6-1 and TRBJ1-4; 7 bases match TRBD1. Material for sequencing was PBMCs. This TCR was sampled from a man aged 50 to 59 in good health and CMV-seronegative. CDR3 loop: CASSDKGAGGEKLFF. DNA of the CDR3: TGTGCCAGCAGTGACAAGGGGGCAGGAGGTGAAAAACTGTTTTTT.